This T cell receptor (beta chain) came from a study of T cells in Graves' hyperthyroidism and ophthalmopathy. TCR beta CDR3 regions were amplified from RNA. When the TCR CDR3 underwent first-round RT-PCR, the HTBI primer set was used. Each CDR3 protein gets one entry after TCRdb re-called the multiplex PCR reads with MiXCR. The sample shows around 60,000 distinct CDR3 sequences, around half of them seen only once. Germline V gene sequence: CDR1 DFQATT, CDR2 SNEGSKA (reference sequence). The CDR3 contains 8 residues when both ends are counted. Comment on this clonotype: Given the absence of the conserved phenylalanine or tryptophan at the CDR3 end, a read error is likely. The DNA is omitted, as the CDR3 cannot be located on it reliably, and the CDR3 follows TCRdb's listing.

The chain recombines TRBV20-1 with TRBJ1-5. Sequencing was performed on blood. The TCR comes from a woman under 40 with Graves' ophthalmopathy. The CDR3 region is CSARLQDY.